Sequencing of this TCR beta chain was carried out in a study of shared T cell receptors in the human thymus. Per germline, CDR1 SGHDN and CDR2 FVKESK. Trimming left V 1 base short and J 6 bases short, with 13 bases between. This CDR3 comprises 14 residues. Assay used: immunoSEQ multiplex PCR; TCRdb lists only in-frame clones, some missing. This sample yields roughly 560,000 clones, of which around 78% are seen a single time; about 0.012% belongs to the top ten. The same data also contributed to another study, on human thymus T cells. That report adds: Thymic repertoires from unrelated individuals overlapped highly, related research reported.

Sample: thymocytes. The origin of this receptor is a boy under three years old with a congenital heart defect. J is TRBJ2-7 and V is TRBV14; possibly TRBD2 for D (7 bases). CDR3 nucleotides: TGTGCCAGCAGCCAAGGAAACAGGGAGGGCGAGCAGTACTTC. This gives the protein CASSQGNREGEQYF. The full variable domain, completed using reference TRBV14 and TRBJ2-7, is EAGVTQFPSHSVIEKGQTVTLRCDPISGHDNLYWYRRVMGKEIKFLLHFVKESKQDESGMPNNRFLAERTGGTYSTLKVQPAELEDSGVYFCASSQGNREGEQYFGPGTRLTVT.